The sequence of this T cell receptor beta chain was determined in a study of cytomegalovirus exposure and HLA in healthy donors (dated by TCRdb to about 2017). Notes on the research overall: An earlier analysis of some 600 of the donors reported 250 to 300 Gb of sequence data and 95 million to 140 million unique TCR beta sequences obtained from 180 million or so T cells. An early release covering roughly 640 HLA-typed donors comprised about 300 gigabases of sequencing data and 65 million to 100 million unique TCR sequences. Of the 300 to 400 genotyped donors, over 65% fell in the genetic ancestry cluster associated with self-reported Caucasian donors. The study aimed to test whether signatures of past pathogen exposure could be identified by cataloging public T cell receptors. The study profiled the T cell repertoires of hundreds of subjects by immunosequencing and related them to cytomegalovirus serostatus. Along with the roughly 670-subject first cohort, a separate validation cohort of some 130 different subjects was used. The study combined high-throughput TCR immunosequencing, statistical association of individual TCRs with disease status, and machine learning to predict cytomegalovirus infection status. A later analysis re-analyzed previously published TCR beta repertoires from 650 to 800 donors and added high-resolution HLA genotyping to study TCR occurrence patterns. The later analysis used no new phenotypic data to find candidate immune exposures, relying instead on TCR beta sequences and their occurrence across donors. In an earlier analysis of over 550 of the donors, high-throughput TCR beta sequencing was used to judge whether each TCR beta V gene segment behaved as functional or pseudogenic. Donor age, sex, ethnicity and CMV serostatus were compiled together with the repertoire data. In a later genetic analysis, genome-wide SNP genotypes for 398 of the 666 donors were used, and that subset was treated as a discovery cohort. All discovery cohort repertoires had been generated on a single sequencing platform. HLA typing included class I and class II loci at four-digit resolution. The number of donors typed differed by locus, with roughly 620-630 for A, B, C, DRB1 and DQB1, 522 for DQA1, 606 for DPA1, and some 440 for DPB1. Roughly 5 DR-DQ haplotypes were handled as single units for association and clustering because linkage in the cohort was strong. Among some 400 genotyped donors of the cohort, an average of approximately 250,000 unique TCR beta nucleotide sequences were sequenced per donor, about a sixth of them non-productive.

The library was built by means of the immunoSEQ multiplex PCR assay. For the multiplex PCR, a mixture combining 60 forward primers for TCR Vbeta segments and 13 reverse primers for TCR Jbeta segments was used. A multiplex PCR assay on genomic DNA amplified the CDR3 region of rearranged TCR beta genes. Amplified TCR beta libraries were sequenced as 87-base-pair reads on the Illumina HiSeq System. Per the authors' processing: In a later analysis, approximately 74 million unique TCR beta chains were counted across the roughly 700 repertoires, and about 9.9 million of these chains were shared by at least two donors. To remove PCR and sequencing errors, raw reads were error-corrected and collapsed into unique sequences using a nearest-neighbor algorithm that merged closely related sequences. Alignment of CDR3 sequences to IMGT reference sequences was used to assign V, D and J gene segments. For a sequence to be retained, a match of at least six nucleotides was required to both a V gene segment and a J gene segment. A rearrangement counted as productive if the CDR3 had no stop codons and remained in frame with V and J, and every other rearrangement counted as non-productive. Following IMGT convention, CDR3 was defined as the stretch from the second conserved V-encoded cysteine to the conserved J-encoded phenylalanine. Sequences without an unambiguous match to a single V gene segment were excluded from the earlier analysis of approximately 600 of the donors. An earlier analysis of approximately 590 of the donors called V segments functional above 56.7% productive rearrangements and segregating when the between-donor standard deviation exceeded 5%. A statistical classification framework was developed to diagnose cytomegalovirus status using the catalog of TCR beta chain sequences. V and J gene assignment, in a later analysis, came from comparing TCR nucleotide sequences with IMGT/GENE-DB human TR gene sequences. The TCRdist pipeline was used in a later analysis to assign CDR3 sequences and most-parsimonious VDJ recombination scenarios. A later analysis defined each TCR beta chain by its CDR3 amino acid sequence plus V-gene family, and excluded reads lacking a unique V-gene family. In a later analysis, a few hundred highly shared, low-generation-probability nucleotide sequences were removed to address suspected cross-contamination and a sequencing artifact. A later analysis calculated a clonal expansion index for each public chain from normalized within-repertoire ranks of inferred template counts. A later analysis computed generation probabilities with a VDJ recombination model fitted to out-of-frame rearrangements, and checked the results against IGoR. In a later analysis, hypergeometric tests were used to score TCR-TCR, TCR-HLA and TCR-CMV co-occurrence, with a repertoire-size bias correction applied to TCR pairs. A later analysis estimated false discovery rates by permuting HLA or CMV assignments 20 times. In a later analysis, co-occurring TCRs were grouped using DBSCAN, with TCRdist sequence similarity added in when clustering inside HLA-allele-positive subsets. Co-occurrence clustering excluded repertoires with fewer than 30,000 or more than 120,000 public chains, plus five with anomalous nucleotide sharing. The table was pulled from immuneACCESS by TCRdb, which kept in-frame rearrangements only. Such tables lose some clones; where checked, under half of the loss comes from unresolved V genes, and the rest has no known cause. The V and J calls and clone size come from that table; D and trimming were worked out from the DNA. Across this sample there are 130,000 to 150,000 clones, with approximately 68% seen only once. Of the sample, roughly 2.1% falls within the top ten clones.

The cohort comprised more than 550 healthy bone marrow donors. At the time of sampling, every cohort member was nominally healthy, though immune exposures that went unrecorded were likely present. The donor tested CMV seronegative, placing the donor among the roughly 400 seronegative members of the cohort. A peripheral blood sample was provided by each donor, and peripheral blood mononuclear cells were used for TCR beta sequencing. The Qiagen DNeasy Blood Extraction Kit was used to extract genomic DNA from the blood cell samples. CDR3 length: 14 amino acids, cysteine to phenylalanine. The sequence is cut down to CDR3 DNA, 42 bases in frame from base 1. The germline V and J ends show losses of 3 bases and 7 bases respectively, and no gene match explains 7 bases of the junction. Based on the germline V gene (reference sequence), the CDR1 and CDR2 sequences are MNHEY and SMNVEV. Regarding this clone: Its antigen is currently not known. The record has no base qualities; no much larger clone is one base away.

Broader findings and caveats from the paper: Because HLA typing was missing for some donors at each locus, association tests included only the typed subset. The classifier was reported to diagnose cytomegalovirus status with high specificity and sensitivity in both the original cohort and the validation cohort. Some IMGT-functional V segments, including TRBV6-2 and TRBV6-3, could not be told apart with the 87-base-pair reads, so those segments were excluded. In a later analysis, more than 15,000 TCR beta sequences were associated with specific HLA alleles at a false discovery rate of 0.05. In vitro tests confirmed that a few of the cytomegalovirus-associated TCR beta chains recognize cytomegalovirus antigens. According to a later genetic analysis, donors in an Asian-associated ancestry cluster had fewer N-insertions in productive TCRs than the roughly 670-donor mean. Most CMV-associated TCR beta chains appeared to be HLA-restricted in a later analysis, and the HLA associations seemed to be driven largely by CMV exposure. Across donors, most TCR sequences were observed very rarely, whereas some public TCRs were present in many individuals. A group of highly shared sequence variants was considered likely to be a technical artifact of the sequencing pipeline. V-gene and J-gene trimming of TCR beta chains was associated with a missense DCLRE1C variant in a later genetic analysis, and the association was replicated in an independent cohort. According to the authors, the approach could potentially be generalized to other disease states and immunological phenotypes. In the study, around 150 TCR beta chains were listed as associated with cytomegalovirus. Correlated functional status among segregating V segments might reflect linkage disequilibrium, but an unknown experimental factor could not be ruled out. In a later analysis, the rate of TCR association differed among HLA loci, with DRB1 alleles having the most associated TCRs and HLA-C alleles having the fewest. Broadly in line with IMGT annotations, most TCR beta V segments showed up in productive rearrangements about 87% or about 30% of the time in an earlier analysis of 587 of the donors. CMV serostatus was the only immune exposure information available for the cohort. The earlier analysis of some 560 of the donors excluded over 15 rarely observed V segments, including chromosome 9 orphons, because counts were too low. Sequencing depth was assumed to be roughly uniform across donors in the presence/absence analyses, though that assumption may not hold. Only TCR beta chains were sequenced in this cohort, and the absence of alpha or paired-chain data limited detectable features. A further reported finding was that TCR beta sequences accurately predicted the HLA-A and HLA-B alleles for most subjects in the first cohort. In a later analysis, HLA-associated TCR beta chains were found to be more clonally expanded and to have lower generation probabilities than equally common non-associated chains. Several of the top co-occurrence clusters appeared to be linked to parvovirus B19, influenza, CMV and Epstein-Barr virus, according to a later analysis. When HLA alleles, especially DR and DQ, strongly co-occurred, attributing TCR associations to individual alleles was difficult.

The chain is made from TRBV27 and TRBJ2-7; TRBD1 agrees with 9 junctional bases. The sequenced sample was PBMCs. The TCR was taken from a man aged 40-55 years in good health and CMV-seronegative. The DNA reads TGTGCCAGCAGTTTGTCCGGGACAGGGCGAGAGCAGTACTTC. Translation gives CASSLSGTGREQYF.